These T cell receptor beta chains were read from a single sample in a study of blood T cells in healthy people across ages. MiXCR was run by TCRdb on the 5' RACE reads, yielding one entry per CDR3 protein. The table includes about 1.1 million distinct CDR3 sequences, under 40% detected once. Sequencing input: blood. These receptor sequences come from a man aged 18 to 30 in good health. Both conserved end residues are part of each CDR3. The D gene is left open where the match is weak. Some rows mark clone size as missing; the rest say once, few, many or name a class of expanded clone.

size	J	D	V	CDR3	DNA
.	TRBJ2-2	TRBD1	TRBV24-1	CATSDGQGGTGELFF	TGTGCCACCAGTGACGGACAGGGCGGCACCGGGGAGCTGTTTTTT
.	TRBJ1-1	TRBD1	TRBV12-3/TRBV12-4	CASSSRGRPTEAFF	TGTGCCAGCAGTTCGAGGGGGCGTCCAACTGAAGCTTTCTTT
.	TRBJ2-3	.	TRBV5-1	CASSLGPTSESTQYF	TGCGCCAGCAGCTTAGGACCTACCTCTGAAAGTACGCAGTATTTT
.	TRBJ1-2	TRBD1	TRBV14	CASNQEPNGGGQGIYGYTF	TGTGCCAGCAACCAAGAACCAAACGGAGGCGGACAGGGGATCTATGGCTACACCTTC
.	TRBJ1-2	.	TRBV7-9	CAGSLVPYGYTF	TGTGCCGGCAGCTTGGTTCCCTATGGCTACACCTTC
.	TRBJ2-5	.	TRBV24-1	CATSDSRGLYYNEQYF	TGTGCCACCAGTGATTCCAGGGGCCTGTACTACAATGAGCAGTACTTC
few	TRBJ2-3	TRBD2	TRBV7-8	CASSPIERGAPISTDTQYF	TGTGCCAGCAGCCCAATAGAGCGGGGGGCCCCGATAAGCACAGATACGCAGTATTTT
few	TRBJ1-1	.	TRBV12-3/TRBV12-4	CASSLFGDNTEAFF	TGTGCCAGCAGTTTATTCGGAGATAACACTGAAGCTTTCTTT
.	TRBJ1-1	TRBD1	TRBV25-1	CASSESRGPSTEAFF	TGTGCCAGCAGTGAATCCAGGGGGCCCAGCACTGAAGCTTTCTTT
.	TRBJ2-1	.	TRBV13	CASSFGTPAEQFF	TGTGCCAGCAGCTTCGGGACGCCGGCAGAGCAGTTCTTC
.	TRBJ2-3	TRBD1	TRBV29-1	CSADRAGRTDAQYF	TGCAGCGCTGACAGGGCTGGTCGCACAGATGCGCAGTATTTT
.	TRBJ2-1	.	TRBV5-6	CASSLWLAKRDRHNEQFF	TGTGCCAGCAGCTTGTGGTTGGCTAAGAGGGATCGGCACAATGAGCAGTTCTTC
.	TRBJ1-6	.	TRBV6-6	CASSLTMGGIDSPLHF	TGTGCCAGCAGCCTAACAATGGGGGGTATTGATTCACCCCTCCACTTT
.	TRBJ1-1	.	TRBV7-6	CASSRATGSTEAFF	TGTGCCAGCAGCCGAGCTACAGGGAGCACTGAAGCTTTCTTT
.	TRBJ2-7	.	TRBV7-9	CASSLVSHNSPYNEQYF	TGTGCCAGCAGCTTAGTATCTCACAACAGCCCCTACAATGAGCAGTACTTC
.	TRBJ2-1	TRBD2	TRBV4-2	CASSQGGLAGGWNEQFF	TGTGCCAGCAGCCAAGGGGGACTAGCGGGGGGATGGAATGAGCAGTTCTTC
.	TRBJ2-3	TRBD2	TRBV5-5	CASGLVGGGSTDTQYF	TGTGCCAGCGGCCTCGTTGGGGGGGGTAGCACAGATACGCAGTATTTT
.	TRBJ1-4	.	TRBV7-2	CASSLVREPTNEKLFF	TGTGCCAGCAGCTTAGTCAGGGAACCTACTAATGAAAAACTGTTTTTT
.	TRBJ2-1	TRBD1	TRBV2	CASTPHRGQNEQFF	TGTGCCAGCACCCCGCACAGGGGGCAAAATGAGCAGTTCTTC
.	TRBJ1-6	.	TRBV6-5	CASSRGGPSTPPLHF	TGTGCCAGCAGTCGGGGGGGACCCTCAACCCCACCCCTCCACTTT
.	TRBJ1-1	TRBD1	TRBV20-1	CSAPDRGGLTTEAFF	TGCAGTGCCCCCGACAGGGGGGGACTGACCACTGAAGCTTTCTTT
.	TRBJ2-4	.	TRBV4-1	CASSQGGLAENIQYF	TGCGCCAGCAGCCAAGGGGGGCTAGCCGAAAACATTCAGTACTTC
.	TRBJ2-5	.	TRBV25-1	CASSTQRMEETQYF	TGTGCCAGCAGTACTCAACGGATGGAAGAGACCCAGTACTTC
.	TRBJ1-2	.	TRBV20-1	CSAQPMAGRTNYGYTF	TGCAGTGCGCAACCTATGGCCGGCAGAACTAACTATGGCTACACCTTC
few	TRBJ1-2	TRBD1	TRBV29-1	CSVGIGQGADYTF	TGCAGCGTTGGAATTGGGCAGGGGGCAGACTACACCTTC
few	TRBJ2-1	TRBD2	TRBV10-3	CAISDASGGRSLNERFF	TGTGCCATCAGTGATGCTAGCGGGGGGCGCTCCCTCAATGAGCGGTTCTTC
.	TRBJ1-4	.	TRBV4-1	CASSQDGTPGSPGKLFF	TGCGCCAGCAGCCAAGATGGGACCCCCGGCTCTCCTGGAAAACTGTTTTTT
.	TRBJ2-7	TRBD1	TRBV5-6	CASSFRTGWGNEQYF	TGTGCCAGCAGCTTCAGGACAGGTTGGGGCAATGAGCAGTACTTC
.	TRBJ2-7	.	TRBV7-2	CASGRGYEQYF	TGTGCCAGCGGCAGAGGTTACGAGCAGTACTTC